The 32 T cell receptor beta chains listed next were all sequenced from one sample in a study of control samples from healthy donors and cancer patients. Sequencing was performed with immunoSEQ multiplex PCR; in TCRdb, only in-frame clones are kept and a portion is missing. The data show approximately 190,000 clones, approximately 90% seen once. Sequencing was carried out using blood. The receptors derive from a young man in good health.

The chain combines TRBV10-2 with TRBJ1-1; D gene unclear. This CDR3 has 12 amino acids. V was clipped by 5 bases and J by 1 base, with 5 bases between them. The V gene's germline CDR1 is WSHSY and CDR2 SAAADI. The chain's CDR3 is CASSSGNTEAFF. The CDR3, as DNA: TGCGCCAGCAGTTCAGGGAACACTGAAGCTTTCTTT.

The rearrangement links TRBV19 to TRBJ1-4, with D possibly matching TRBD1 (5 bases). The V gene's germline CDR1 is LNHDA and CDR2 SQIVND (reference sequence). This CDR3 has 17 residues. The ends were cut back, 4 bases at V and 3 bases at J, with 18 bases in the middle. The DNA of the CDR3 is TGTGCCAGTAGTACCGGGACCAGTTCGCGGGCTAATGAAAAACTGTTTTTT. Its translation: CASSTGTSSRANEKLFF.

The rearrangement joins TRBV4-1 to TRBJ2-2, with D unresolved. From germline, CDR1 is MGHRA and CDR2 YSYEKL. The CDR3 spans 17 residues. V was pared by 4 bases and J by 0 bases, with 15 bases between. The CDR3 DNA reads TGCGCCAGCAGCCGAACATTGCTCGAAACGAACACCGGGGAGCTGTTTTTT. Translated, it gives CASSRTLLETNTGELFF.

CDR3 amino acids: CASSLQGDEQYF. The CDR3 nucleotides are TGCGCCAGCAGCTTACAGGGTGACGAGCAGTACTTC. The chain uses TRBV5-1 and TRBJ2-7, with a weak D call TRBD1 (6 bases). The ends were cut back, 2 bases at V and 5 bases at J, with 8 bases in the middle. The CDR3 runs to 12 residues. Germline CDR1 SGHRS, CDR2 YFSETQ. The full variable domain, its missing parts supplied by reference TRBV5-1 and TRBJ2-7, is KAGVTQTPRYLIKTRGQQVTLSCSPISGHRSVSWYQQTPGQGLQFLFEYFSETQRNKGNFPGRFSGRQFSNSRSEMNVSTLELGDSALYLCASSLQGDEQYFGPGTRLTVT.

V is TRBV14 and J is TRBJ1-2, with a weak D call TRBD1 (5 bases). CDR3 size: 17 residues. The V gene lost 4 bases and the J gene lost 1 base, with 19 bases spanning the gap. Per the germline V gene, CDR1 is SGHDN and CDR2 is FVKESK. The CDR3 region has the DNA TGTGCCAGCAGCCGAAGCACCCGACGACAGATTAACTATGGCTACACCTTC. Protein sequence: CASSRSTRRQINYGYTF.

To note about this clone: This same CDR3 is encoded by further DNA sequences in the sample. The chain combines TRBV6-6 with TRBJ1-3, with a possible D match to TRBD1 (6 bases). CDR1 and CDR2 (germline): MNHNY, SVGAGI (reference sequence). The ends were cut back, 6 bases at V and 1 base at J, with 10 bases in the middle. The CDR3 totals 14 residues. The DNA for the CDR3 is TGTGCCAGCAGCCCAACAGGGTCTGGAAACACCATATATTTT. Translated, it gives CASSPTGSGNTIYF.

The rearrangement links TRBV7-9 to TRBJ1-2, with D hard to call. Germline CDR1 is SEHNR and CDR2 is FQNEAQ (reference sequence). There are 13 residues in the CDR3. The V end lost 3 bases, the J end lost 4 bases, and 9 bases lay between the germline ends. CDR3 sequence (DNA): TGTGCCAGCAGCTTGGCAGCCGGCTATGGCTACACCTTC. Translation: CASSLAAGYGYTF.

V and J are TRBV14 and TRBJ1-2; tentative D call: TRBD1 (5 bases). V lost 4 bases, J lost 7 bases, and 13 bases lay in between. The CDR3 extends over 13 amino acids. Germline CDR1 and CDR2: SGHDN and FVKESK. The CDR3 coding sequence is TGTGCCAGCAGCCCGACTGGGGGGGGTGGCTACACCTTC. Amino acid sequence: CASSPTGGGGYTF.

Remarks on this clone: Other DNA sequences in this sample translate to the same CDR3. This chain uses TRBV2 with TRBJ2-3, with D hard to call. The CDR3 sequence is 14 residues long. Per the germline V gene, CDR1 is SNHLY and CDR2 is FYNNEI. The V and J ends lost 9 bases and 1 base respectively, with 14 bases between them. The CDR3 spells CASSRLGGTDTQYF. Here the CDR3 DNA reads TGTGCCAGTAGTCGACTCGGCGGCACAGATACGCAGTATTTT.

This chain connects TRBV20-1 to TRBJ1-2, with D tentatively TRBD1 (5 bases). The V gene's germline CDR1 is DFQATT and CDR2 SNEGSKA (reference sequence). CDR3 length: 10 residues. Trimming left V 6 bases short and J 7 bases short, with 9 bases between. In nucleotides, the CDR3 is TGCAGTGCCTGGAGGGGTGGCTACACCTTC. Protein product: CSAWRGGYTF.

This chain connects TRBV7-9 to TRBJ1-3; 8 bases line up with TRBD1. V gave up 0 bases and J gave up 0 bases; unmatched junction bases: 4. The CDR3 has 17 amino acids. Germline CDR1 and CDR2: SEHNR and FQNEAQ (reference sequence). Here the CDR3 DNA reads TGTGCCAGCAGCTTAGCGCGACAGGGGAGCTCTGGAAACACCATATATTTT. This translates into CASSLARQGSSGNTIYF.

V is TRBV5-1 and J is TRBJ2-5, with 11 bases fitting TRBD1. Germline assignment: CDR1 SGHRS and CDR2 YFSETQ. The V and J ends lost 3 bases and 2 bases, in that order; junction bases with no gene match: 6. The CDR3 runs 16 residues. CDR3 residues: CASSSWGQGEQETQYF. The DNA for the CDR3 is TGCGCCAGCAGCTCCTGGGGACAGGGGGAACAAGAGACCCAGTACTTC.

The chain recombines TRBV12-5 with TRBJ2-1; the D gene is possibly TRBD1 (6 bases). Per germline, CDR1 LGHNT and CDR2 FRNRAP. The CDR3 sequence is 16 residues long. Trimming took 0 bases from V and 9 from J, leaving 18 bases between them. CDR3 sequence reads: CASGLVEEGFRGEQFF. Written as DNA, the CDR3 is TGTGCTAGTGGTTTGGTAGAAGAGGGGTTCAGGGGTGAGCAGTTCTTC.

The V and J genes are TRBV5-5 and TRBJ1-1; 9 nucleotides match TRBD1. V was pared by 0 bases and J by 2 bases, with 8 bases of the junction left unmatched. CDR3 length equals 17 residues. Per the germline V gene, CDR1 is SGHKS and CDR2 is YYEKEE (reference sequence). The CDR3, as DNA: TGTGCCAGCAGCTTGGTCCCCCTGGACAGGGGTAACACTGAAGCTTTCTTT. Amino acid sequence: CASSLVPLDRGNTEAFF.

This chain connects TRBV27 to TRBJ1-5, with a weak D call TRBD1 (6 bases). Germline lookup yields CDR1 MNHEY and CDR2 SMNVEV (reference sequence). The CDR3 runs 15 residues. The germline V and J ends were trimmed by 1 base and 0 bases, with 7 bases remaining between them. DNA for the CDR3: TGTGCCAGCAGTTTATGGACAGATAGCAATCAGCCCCAGCATTTT. It specifies CASSLWTDSNQPQHF.

The V and J genes are TRBV30 and TRBJ1-2; possible D gene TRBD1, 6 bases. The CDR3 is 16 residues long. With 8 bases removed from V and 0 bases from J, the gap between germline ends came to 22 bases. Germline CDR1 GTSNPN, CDR2 SVGIG (reference sequence). This chain's CDR3 is CAPEEGGTKANYGYTF. The CDR3 DNA sequence: TGTGCCCCAGAGGAAGGGGGAACAAAAGCTAACTATGGCTACACCTTC.

The V and J genes are TRBV4-1 and TRBJ1-3, with 8 bases fitting TRBD1. Trimming took 2 bases from V and 8 from J; bases not matched to a gene: 17. The CDR3 is 18 residues long. Germline CDR1 and CDR2: MGHRA and YSYEKL. DNA of the CDR3: TGCGCCAGCAGCCAAAGATACGTAGGACAGGGCCTTGGGGACACCATATATTTT. Translating it yields CASSQRYVGQGLGDTIYF.

V usage is TRBV6-5 and J usage is TRBJ1-1; D possibly corresponds to TRBD1 (6 bases). Per germline, CDR1 MNHEY and CDR2 SVGAGI. Trimming took off 7 bases at V and 6 bases at J, with 12 bases between the two ends. The CDR3 is made up of 12 amino acids. CDR3 protein: CASTQGRAEAFF. In DNA form, the CDR3 reads TGTGCCAGCACCCAGGGGCGTGCTGAAGCTTTCTTT.

The chain employs TRBV5-1 and TRBJ1-5, with D uncertain. CDR3 length: 14 residues. Germline CDR1 reads SGHRS; CDR2 reads YFSETQ. V lost 0 bases and J lost 3, with 7 bases in between. CDR3 in DNA: TGCGCCAGCAGCTTGGGCGGCGTCAATCAGCCCCAGCATTTT. Its translation is CASSLGGVNQPQHF.

This clone appeared once. The chain is built from TRBV24-1 and TRBJ1-4, with TRBD1 matching over 9 bases. The CDR3 length is 15 residues. Trimming removed 9 bases from V and 0 bases from J; junction bases left unmatched: 4. Germline values: CDR1 KGHDR, CDR2 SFDVKD. This CDR3 reads CATRRDRATNEKLFF. CDR3 nucleotides: TGTGCCACCCGAAGGGACAGGGCAACTAATGAAAAACTGTTTTTT.

This clone was seen a single time. V is TRBV14 and J is TRBJ1-2; D uncertain. CDR3 length: 12 amino acids. Germline V CDR1 and CDR2: SGHDN, FVKESK. V was trimmed by 1 base and J by 5 bases, leaving 5 bases between them. CDR3 nucleotide sequence: TGTGCCAGCAGCCAAGCCGTATATGGCTACACCTTC. Amino acid sequence: CASSQAVYGYTF.

This sequence joins TRBV12-3 or TRBV12-4 and TRBJ1-1; tentative D call: TRBD1 (5 bases). Trimming left V 5 bases short and J 11 bases short, with 18 bases between. The CDR3 length is 13 residues. The chain's CDR3 is CASSPAGTDTAFF. The CDR3, as DNA: TGTGCCAGCAGTCCGGCCGGGACGGATACCGCTTTCTTT.

The rearrangement joins TRBV27 to TRBJ2-3, with TRBD2 matching over 8 bases. V dropped 3 bases and J dropped 11; count of bases not matched to a gene: 10. Germline V gene data show CDR1 as MNHEY and CDR2 as SMNVEV (reference sequence). This CDR3 spans 14 amino acids. CDR3: CASSLTGGPIRQYF. The DNA of the CDR3 is TGTGCCAGCAGTTTGACGGGGGGGCCTATAAGGCAGTATTTT.

The chain is built from TRBV11-3 and TRBJ2-3; TRBD1 aligns across 12 bases. The germline CDR1 and CDR2 sequences are SGHNT and YENEEA. This CDR3 is 16 amino acids long. V dropped 4 bases and J dropped 5; count of bases not matched to a gene: 7. CDR3 in DNA: TGTGCCAGCAGCTCCGGGACAGGGGGCGCAATAGATACGCAGTATTTT. As protein: CASSSGTGGAIDTQYF.

This clone appeared a single time. The chain is built from TRBV30 and TRBJ2-3, with 12 positions matching TRBD2. Unmatched junction bases numbered 2, after V lost 2 bases and J lost 2 bases. Germline V gives CDR1 GTSNPN, CDR2 SVGIG (reference sequence). The CDR3 is made up of 15 amino acids. The CDR3 loop is CAWSRTSGATDTQYF. The CDR3 DNA sequence: TGTGCCTGGAGTAGGACTAGCGGGGCCACAGATACGCAGTATTTT. Full variable domain (rest looked up from reference TRBV30 and TRBJ2-3): SQTIHQWPATLVQPVGSPLSLECTVEGTSNPNLYWYRQAAGRGLQLLFYSVGIGQISSEVPQNLSASRPQDRQFILSSKKLLLSDSGFYLCAWSRTSGATDTQYFGPGTRLTVL.

The CDR3 reads CASSRTSEGDTQYF. CDR3 DNA sequence: TGTGCCAGCAGCCGGACTAGTGAGGGGGATACGCAGTATTTT. V gene TRBV7-9 combines with J gene TRBJ2-3; TRBD2 agrees at 7 bases. The V gene end was trimmed by 5 bases and the J gene end by 6 bases; junction bases not matched to a gene: 8. Germline V gene sequence: CDR1 SEHNR, CDR2 FQNEAQ (reference sequence). CDR3 length equals 14 residues.

The J gene is TRBJ2-1, the V gene TRBV4-1, with 8 bases aligning to TRBD2. The CDR3 is 18 residues long. Looked up from germline, CDR1 is MGHRA and CDR2 is YSYEKL. With V trimmed by 2 bases and J by 4 bases, 13 bases remained unmatched. CDR3 bases: TGCGCCAGCAGCCAAATAACCCCCCGGCGGGGGGTTTACAATGAGCAGTTCTTC. Protein sequence: CASSQITPRRGVYNEQFF.

V usage is TRBV27 and J usage is TRBJ2-3; 7 nucleotides align to TRBD1. This CDR3 has 18 amino acids. Trimming cost V 8 bases and J 2 bases; bases outside gene matches: 19. Germline V lookup: CDR1 MNHEY, CDR2 SMNVEV (reference sequence). In DNA form, the CDR3 reads TGTGCCAGCGGATACAGGGGTGGTTCTCGTCCAAACACAGATACGCAGTATTTT. Protein: CASGYRGGSRPNTDTQYF.

The chain couples TRBV4-1 to TRBJ2-1; a possible D gene is TRBD2 (6 bases). The ends were cut back, 5 bases at V and 0 bases at J, with 20 bases in the middle. Germline CDR1 MGHRA, CDR2 YSYEKL. The CDR3 contains 18 residues. The CDR3: CASSSRSGGVNSYNEQFF. In DNA, the CDR3 is TGCGCCAGCAGCTCAAGATCTGGCGGGGTTAACTCCTACAATGAGCAGTTCTTC.

The chain uses TRBV27 and TRBJ1-1; 9 nucleotides agree with TRBD1. Germline CDR1 is MNHEY and CDR2 is SMNVEV (reference sequence). The V gene end was trimmed by 0 bases and the J gene end by 2 bases; junction bases not matched to a gene: 7. The CDR3 runs 17 residues. CDR3 protein: CASSLSRQGDINTEAFF. The CDR3, as DNA: TGTGCCAGCAGTTTATCGCGACAGGGGGACATTAACACTGAAGCTTTCTTT.

The chain links TRBV5-4 to TRBJ1-1; a weak D match, TRBD1 (5 bases). Germline V gene sequence: CDR1 SGHNT, CDR2 YYREEE (reference sequence). The V and J ends lost 1 base and 8 bases respectively, with 9 bases between them. The CDR3 sequence is 12 residues long. The CDR3 DNA reads as TGTGCCAGCAGCTTGTCCAGGGAGGAAGCTTTCTTT. Translation: CASSLSREEAFF.

The rearrangement uses TRBV7-2 and TRBJ1-1; 8 bases are shared with TRBD1. CDR1 is SGHTA, CDR2 FQGNSA, per germline. Trimming removed 2 bases from V and 8 bases from J; junction bases left unmatched: 4. The length of the CDR3 is 13 residues. In nucleotides, the CDR3 is TGTGCCAGCAGCTTACGGGGACAGGCGGAAGCTTTCTTT. Amino acid sequence: CASSLRGQAEAFF.